The T cell receptor beta chain under discussion was sequenced for a study of identical twins (dated by TCRdb to between 2015 and 2016). In the study overall: To test whether fetal clonotypes persist, this study deep-sequenced TCR alpha and beta repertoires from monozygotic twins, from unrelated adults of various ages, and from cord blood. To rule out contamination, the twin experiments were replicated at different times with different library preparation protocols. On the study overall, not on this receptor specifically: Zero-insertion analyses could be partly confounded by invariant T cells such as MAIT and iNKT, though diverse VJ usage argued against such confounding for most clonotypes. A weaker excess of twin sharing was found in beta out-of-frame sequences because the signal-to-noise ratio was lowered by fewer shared sequences. Recombination models systematically underestimated out-of-frame TCR alpha sharing in monozygotic twins but agreed with sharing between unrelated individuals. Fewer insertions were carried by abundant cord blood beta clonotypes; a weaker similar trend was observed in young adult naive repertoires, while no such trend was observed in memory repertoires. Because the same donors could not be followed over many years, the conclusions relied on cross-sectional statistical analysis. Out-of-frame TCR alpha sequences shared between twins showed an excess of low generation-probability sequences compared with coincidental sharing between unrelated individuals.

CDR1 and CDR2, per the germline V gene, are MNHNS and SASEGT. Including the terminal cysteine and phenylalanine, the CDR3 comprises 13 residues. Here the CDR3 DNA is all that survives: 39 bases in frame from base 1. V is pared back by 5 bases and J by 7 bases, with 12 bases lying between the germline termini. The sample holds many counts of this clonotype. There is no known antigen for this receptor. No clone much larger than this one lies a single base away; base qualities are absent. All donors were healthy Caucasians. Miltenyi CD45RO+ enrichment and human naive T-cell isolation kits were used to isolate memory (CD45RO+) and naive T cells from PBMC. The library was prepared using 5' RACE. Sequencing took place on an Illumina HiSeq 2000. Template switching added a universal primer binding site, and the final cDNA carried a unique molecular identifier that allowed TCR cDNA molecules to be counted accurately. Specific primers in the conserved constant-segment region were used to synthesize first-strand cDNA for TCR alpha and beta chains. To control for contamination, every cDNA library carried two barcodes: a SMART-Mk sample barcode plus Illumina barcodes. Two successive PCR steps introduced TruSeq adapter sequences along with Illumina sample barcodes. The TCR alpha and beta cDNA libraries were sequenced on the Illumina HiSeq platform using custom primers. On the authors' methods: MiGEC was used to process raw reads and extract unique molecular identifiers, and MiXCR was used to find CDR3 positions. For each individual, recombination models were inferred using an EM algorithm with the repgenHMM and IGoR tools. The tcR package in R was used for shared clonotype analysis, with sharing normalized by the product of cloneset sizes. Out-of-frame nonproductive sequences were analyzed to study raw recombination free of thymic and clonal selection effects. Starting from the raw public reads, TCRdb applied fastp trimming at Q25, assembled clones with MiXCR and retained in-frame beta chains. Rows are combined by CDR3 protein, so each entry shows the most common genes and DNA. The V and J calls follow TCRdb's processing rather than the paper's. The sample has 200,000 to 250,000 distinct CDR3 sequences on record, 8% to 11% of them singletons. The ten largest clones take up roughly 10% of the sample.

Sequencing was carried out using memory T cells sorted from blood. Reading the label with the study, this specimen's cell subset or site is: CD45RO+ enriched T cells. The rearrangement joined TRBV6-1 to TRBJ2-1; no D gene can be assigned with confidence. This sequence originates from a man aged 50-59 years in good health. The DNA sequence is as follows: TGTGCCAGCAGTAAGGACCCCCAGAATGAGCAGTTCTTC. It translates as CASSKDPQNEQFF.